A single sample is the source of the 26 T cell receptor beta chains below, sequenced in a study of blood T cell repertoires in COVID-19. The method was immunoSEQ multiplex PCR; TCRdb's version includes in-frame clones alone and lacks a portion of them. The sample contains over 400,000 clones, approximately 91% of which appear only once. Sequencing input: PBMCs or T cells enriched from blood (not recorded which). All receptors come from a woman aged 55-69 years who had recovered from COVID-19.

The V gene is TRBV6-5, the J gene TRBJ1-2; D call uncertain. The CDR3 has 16 residues. CDR1 is MNHEY and CDR2 is SVGAGI in the germline V gene. Between the trimmed V and J ends, which lost 0 bases and 4 bases, there was a span of 15 bases. The CDR3 bases are TGTGCCAGCAGTTACTCGCCGGACTTCCCACTCTATGGCTACACCTTC. This codes for CASSYSPDFPLYGYTF.

The V gene is TRBV4-1, the J gene TRBJ1-1; 8 bases align to TRBD1. Losses at the gene ends were 3 bases for V and 1 base for J; bases not matched to a gene: 4. This CDR3 comprises 15 residues. In germline, CDR1 is MGHRA, CDR2 YSYEKL. Here the CDR3 reads CASSHPTGANTEAFF. The CDR3 nucleotides read TGCGCCAGCAGCCACCCGACAGGGGCGAACACTGAAGCTTTCTTT.

This chain links TRBV25-1 with TRBJ2-6, with 7 positions matching TRBD1. V shed 4 bases and J 3 bases; nucleotides not matched to a gene: 6. The CDR3 runs to 16 residues. Germline-derived CDR1 and CDR2 are MGHDK and SYGVNS. This CDR3 is CASSATGFLGANVLTF. In DNA, the CDR3 is TGTGCCAGCAGTGCGACAGGGTTTCTTGGGGCCAACGTCCTGACTTTC.

The genes are TRBV6-5 and TRBJ1-1; D may be TRBD1 (6 bases). The V and J ends lost 8 bases and 2 bases respectively, with 18 bases between them. The CDR3 totals 15 residues. Per the germline V gene, CDR1 is MNHEY and CDR2 is SVGAGI. The CDR3 DNA sequence: TGTGCCAGCGGTAGGAGTGGGGGCAGAAACACTGAAGCTTTCTTT. Its protein product is CASGRSGGRNTEAFF.

Details on this clone: The sample contains more than one DNA sequence encoding this CDR3. This sequence joins TRBV5-1 and TRBJ1-1; D is possibly TRBD1 (5 bases). Trimming shortened V by 1 base and J by 5 bases, and 9 bases separated the two germline ends. This CDR3 region has 13 residues. CDR1 is SGHRS, CDR2 YFSETQ, per germline. This CDR3 is CASSLKGDTEAFF. In nucleotides, the CDR3 is TGCGCCAGCAGCTTGAAAGGGGATACTGAAGCTTTCTTT.

The V and J genes are TRBV2 and TRBJ1-2; 8 bases align to TRBD1. The trim removed 6 bases at V and 7 bases at J, leaving 7 bases unmatched. The germline V gene has CDR1 SNHLY and CDR2 FYNNEI. CDR3 size: 13 residues. CDR3 DNA: TGTGCCAGCAGCATTATGACAGGGGTTGGCTACACCTTC. Protein product: CASSIMTGVGYTF.

J is TRBJ1-5 and V is TRBV28, with TRBD1 matching over 9 bases. The CDR3 sequence is 16 residues long. Trimming at V came to 5 bases and at J to 6 bases, leaving 11 bases not matched to a gene. CDR1 is MDHEN and CDR2 is SYDVKM in the germline V gene. The CDR3 reads CASSGGTGRIIQPQHF. The CDR3 nucleotides read TGTGCCAGCAGTGGGGGGACAGGGAGGATAATTCAGCCCCAGCATTTT.

This clone was observed a single time. The chain joins TRBV2 to TRBJ2-7; TRBD2 aligns across 8 bases. V lost 7 bases to trimming and J lost 2 bases; unmatched junction nucleotides: 10. Per the germline V gene, CDR1 is SNHLY and CDR2 is FYNNEI. This CDR3 region has 15 residues. CDR3 region: CASIGAGGQPYEQYF. CDR3 sequence (DNA): TGTGCCAGCATAGGGGCGGGGGGCCAGCCCTACGAGCAGTACTTC.

The genes are TRBV5-1 and TRBJ1-2, with 7 bases matching TRBD1. The CDR3 has 15 residues. The trim removed 3 bases at V and 6 bases at J, leaving 11 bases unmatched. The V gene's germline CDR1 is SGHRS and CDR2 YFSETQ. DNA for the CDR3: TGCGCCAGCAGCTCACGACGTTGGGACAGTCATGGCTACACCTTC. It is translated as CASSSRRWDSHGYTF.

The chain couples TRBV6-5 to TRBJ1-1, with D uncertain. This CDR3 has 12 amino acids. V was pared by 4 bases and J by 4 bases, with 7 bases between. Looked up from germline, CDR1 is MNHEY and CDR2 is SVGAGI. CDR3 sequence reads: CASSSPPTEAFF. The CDR3 coding sequence is TGTGCCAGCAGTTCTCCTCCCACTGAAGCTTTCTTT.

The gene calls are TRBV5-1 and TRBJ1-5; TRBD1 matches 10 bases. The CDR3 contains 18 residues. V was clipped by 0 bases and J by 4 bases; unmatched bases: 10. Germline CDR1 reads SGHRS; CDR2 reads YFSETQ. The CDR3 spells CASSLVFGTGVGNQPQHF. The CDR3 coding sequence is TGCGCCAGCAGCTTGGTTTTCGGGACAGGGGTAGGGAATCAGCCCCAGCATTTT.

The chain employs TRBV15 and TRBJ2-5; D might be TRBD2 (5 bases). Germline CDR1 LNHNV, CDR2 YYDKDF (reference sequence). V lost 0 bases and J lost 1, with 9 bases in between. This CDR3 spans 15 amino acids. CDR3 DNA: TGTGCCACCAGCAGAGATTCGGGGTCCCAAGAGACCCAGTACTTC. It translates to CATSRDSGSQETQYF. The whole variable domain, filled in from reference TRBV15 and TRBJ2-5, reads DAMVIQNPRYQVTQFGKPVTLSCSQTLNHNVMYWYQQKSSQAPKLLFHYYDKDFNNEADTPDNFQSRRPNTSFCFLDIRSPGLGDTAMYLCATSRDSGSQETQYFGPGTRLLVL.

The chain couples TRBV6-6 to TRBJ1-2; TRBD1 might be the D (6 bases). The germline V gene encodes CDR1 MNHNY and CDR2 SVGAGI (reference sequence). The CDR3 contains 15 residues. Trimming pared 2 bases from V and 3 bases from J, leaving 13 bases between. The CDR3 loop is CASSYGRGIDYGYTF. The DNA for the CDR3 is TGTGCCAGCAGTTACGGCAGGGGAATAGACTATGGCTACACCTTC.

This CDR3 is CASREGGAGEKLFF. The CDR3 DNA follows: TGTGCCAGTCGTGAGGGGGGGGCTGGGGAAAAACTGTTTTTT. J is TRBJ1-4 and V is TRBV19, with D maybe TRBD1 (6 bases). CDR1 is LNHDA and CDR2 is SQIVND in the germline V gene (reference sequence). This CDR3 comprises 14 residues. V shed 8 bases and J shed 8 bases, with 18 bases lying between them.

This sequence joins TRBV21-1 and TRBJ1-6; the listed D gene, TRBD1, was not tested against the DNA. TRBV21-1 is a known pseudogene. CDR3 length: 18 amino acids. For the CDR3, the DNA is TGTGCCAGCAGCGGCTGGGACGGGACAGCGATTTTAAATTCACCCCTCCACTTT. This translates into CASSGWDGTAILNSPLHF.

This sequence joins TRBV6-5 and TRBJ2-4, with 7 bases that match TRBD1. V lost 4 bases, J lost 8 bases, and 8 bases stayed unmatched. Germline V gene data show CDR1 as MNHEY and CDR2 as SVGAGI. This CDR3 has 14 residues. CDR3 nucleotide sequence: TGTGCCAGCAGTTTTTCCGGGACAGAGGACATTCAGTACTTC. Translation gives CASSFSGTEDIQYF.

This clone was seen once. V gene TRBV4-1 combines with J gene TRBJ1-1; tentative D call: TRBD1 (5 bases). The ends were cut back, 1 base at V and 3 bases at J, with 9 bases in the middle. This CDR3 contains 14 residues. Per germline, CDR1 MGHRA and CDR2 YSYEKL. For the CDR3, the DNA is TGCGCCAGCAGCCAAGTTTCACAGGACACTGAAGCTTTCTTT. It codes for CASSQVSQDTEAFF.

V and J are TRBV24-1 and TRBJ2-2; 7 nucleotides agree with TRBD1. CDR3 length equals 16 residues. The germline CDR1 and CDR2 sequences are KGHDR and SFDVKD. V lost 4 bases and J lost 6; bases outside the gene matches: 10. The CDR3 bases are TGTGCCACCAGTGAACCACCGGGACAGTTAGCCGGGGAGCTGTTTTTT. The encoded protein is CATSEPPGQLAGELFF.

V usage is TRBV7-9 and J usage is TRBJ2-2, with 7 bases lining up with TRBD1. Trimming took 5 bases from V and 0 from J; bases not matched to a gene: 3. CDR3 length: 15 amino acids. Germline assignment: CDR1 SEHNR and CDR2 FQNEAQ (reference sequence). In nucleotides, the CDR3 is TGTGCCAGCAGCGTAGGGACAGCGAACACCGGGGAGCTGTTTTTT. Its protein is CASSVGTANTGELFF.

Here the CDR3 reads CASSIDGLAEFYEQYV. In DNA, the CDR3 is TGTGCCAGTAGTATAGATGGACTAGCAGAGTTCTACGAGCAGTACGTC. V gene TRBV19 combines with J gene TRBJ2-7; 8 bases are a match to TRBD2. Germline V gives CDR1 LNHDA, CDR2 SQIVND (reference sequence). This CDR3 is built from 16 residues. V lost 0 bases, J lost 3 bases, and 7 bases stayed unmatched.

The chain employs TRBV5-6 and TRBJ1-1; 8 bases align to TRBD1. CDR3 length: 15 residues. V lost 1 base, J lost 3 bases, and 5 bases stayed unmatched. Germline V gene lookup returns CDR1 SGHDT and CDR2 YYEEEE. This CDR3 reads CASSLRTQGDTEAFF. In DNA, the CDR3 is TGTGCCAGCAGCTTGCGCACACAGGGGGACACTGAAGCTTTCTTT.

This chain links TRBV6-5 with TRBJ1-1, with 7 bases lining up with TRBD1. Germline loops: CDR1 MNHEY, CDR2 SVGAGI. V shed 8 bases, J shed 0 bases, and the junction held 6 bases outside the gene matches. The CDR3 extends over 14 amino acids. Here the CDR3 reads CASLTGAVNTEAFF. CDR3 coding DNA: TGTGCCAGCCTTACAGGGGCGGTGAACACTGAAGCTTTCTTT.

V usage is TRBV29-1 and J usage is TRBJ2-7; 8 nucleotides align to TRBD1. Germline V gives CDR1 SQVTM, CDR2 ANQGSEA. Trimming at V came to 2 bases and at J to 4 bases, leaving 16 bases not matched to a gene. The CDR3 loop spans 17 amino acids. The CDR3 DNA reads TGCAGCGTTGAATTCCGTGGTGGGCAGGGGGCCTTTTACGAGCAGTACTTC. Its translation is CSVEFRGGQGAFYEQYF.

The V and J genes are TRBV27 and TRBJ1-6; D not certain. The V end was cut by 2 bases, the J end by 6 bases, with 5 bases between. The germline CDR1 and CDR2 sequences are MNHEY and SMNVEV (reference sequence). The CDR3 is 13 residues long. CDR3 sequence (DNA): TGTGCCAGCAGTTTAGCAGTTAATTCACCCCTCCACTTT. This gives the protein CASSLAVNSPLHF.

The chain couples TRBV19 to TRBJ1-1; 8 nucleotides match TRBD1. The CDR3 sequence is 15 residues long. Trimming cost V 7 bases and J 9 bases; bases outside gene matches: 16. CDR1 is LNHDA, CDR2 SQIVND, per germline (reference sequence). The CDR3 DNA sequence: TGTGCCAGTACCACTCAGGGGGCGCTCGCTTCTAAAGCTTTCTTT. Its protein product is CASTTQGALASKAFF.

The rearrangement links TRBV5-1 to TRBJ2-1; D unclear. This CDR3 has 11 residues. V lost 3 bases, J lost 7 bases, and 5 bases lay in between. Germline CDR1 reads SGHRS; CDR2 reads YFSETQ. CDR3 in DNA: TGCGCCAGCAGCTCGAGAAATGAGCAGTTCTTC. Translated: CASSSRNEQFF. The full variable domain, its missing parts supplied by reference TRBV5-1 and TRBJ2-1, is KAGVTQTPRYLIKTRGQQVTLSCSPISGHRSVSWYQQTPGQGLQFLFEYFSETQRNKGNFPGRFSGRQFSNSRSEMNVSTLELGDSALYLCASSSRNEQFFGPGTRLTVL.